The 3 T cell receptor beta chains presented below share a single source sample, sequenced in a study of identical twins. TCRdb re-derived calls from the 5' RACE reads in MiXCR, one entry per CDR3 protein. The sample yields 690,000 or so distinct CDR3 sequences, over 8.5% seen once. In addition, the sample was reused for a study of yellow fever vaccine responses in identical twins.

Sequenced material: PBMCs. The receptors stem from a woman between 18 and 29 years old in good health.

The table lists this clonotype with a few counts. The chain is built from TRBV19 and TRBJ2-7; D might be TRBD1 (6 bases). CDR3 length: 13 residues. Germline V gene sequence: CDR1 LNHDA, CDR2 SQIVND (reference sequence). With 3 bases removed from V and 6 bases from J, the gap between germline ends came to 12 bases. DNA of the CDR3: TGTGCCAGTAGTATGGAAGTGGGGGCCGAGCAGTACTTC. This encodes CASSMEVGAEQYF.

A few counts support this clonotype. The gene calls are TRBV10-3 and TRBJ2-3; 10 bases line up with TRBD2. V lost 2 bases and J lost 0; bases outside the gene matches: 2. The CDR3 runs 16 residues. Per the germline V gene, CDR1 is ENHRY and CDR2 is SYGVKD. The CDR3, as DNA: TGTGCCATCAGTGAGACACTAGCGGGGAGCACAGATACGCAGTATTTT. Translated: CAISETLAGSTDTQYF.

This clonotype was seen a handful of times. The J gene is TRBJ2-7, the V gene TRBV4-3, with D possibly being TRBD1 (5 bases). Trimming shortened V by 0 bases and J by 0 bases, and 12 bases separated the two germline ends. Germline V gene sequence: CDR1 LGHNA, CDR2 YSLEER. The CDR3 has 16 residues. DNA for the CDR3: TGCGCCAGCAGCCAAGACCCCAGGGCTTACTCCTACGAGCAGTACTTC. This encodes CASSQDPRAYSYEQYF.